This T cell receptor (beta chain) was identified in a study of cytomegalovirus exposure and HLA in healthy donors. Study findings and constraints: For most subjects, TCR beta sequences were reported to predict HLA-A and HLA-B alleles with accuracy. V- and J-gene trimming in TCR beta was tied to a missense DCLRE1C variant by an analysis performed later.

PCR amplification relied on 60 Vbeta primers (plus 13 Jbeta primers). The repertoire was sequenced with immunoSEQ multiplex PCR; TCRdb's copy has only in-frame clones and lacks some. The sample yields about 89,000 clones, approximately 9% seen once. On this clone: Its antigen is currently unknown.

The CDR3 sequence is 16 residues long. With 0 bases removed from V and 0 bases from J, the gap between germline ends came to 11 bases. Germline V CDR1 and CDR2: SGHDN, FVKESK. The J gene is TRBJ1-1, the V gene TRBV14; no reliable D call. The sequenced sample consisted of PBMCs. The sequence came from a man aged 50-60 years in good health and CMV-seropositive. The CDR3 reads CASSQDPRRMNTEAFF. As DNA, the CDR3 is TGTGCCAGCAGCCAAGACCCGCGGCGGATGAACACTGAAGCTTTCTTT.